A selection of T cell receptor beta chains follows, all from one sample in a study of blood T cells in healthy people across ages. TCRdb independently ran MiXCR on the 5' RACE reads; one entry per CDR3 protein. The profile shows about 1,400,000 distinct CDR3 sequences, roughly 60% of them singletons. The sample was blood. The receptors come from a man between 18 and 29 years old in good health. The CDR3 runs from the conserved cysteine through the conserved F or W. The D gene is left open where the match is weak. Rows may omit the clone size; those that give it use once, few, many or a size class.

v_gene: TRBV20-1
abundance: NA
d_gene: TRBD2
j_gene: TRBJ2-3
CDR3aa: CSARDFPGLADTDTQYF
CDR3nt: TGCAGTGCTAGAGATTTTCCGGGACTAGCGGACACAGATACGCAGTATTTT

v_gene: TRBV12-5
abundance: few
d_gene: NA
j_gene: TRBJ2-3
CDR3aa: CASGFLLPGVLETDTQYF
CDR3nt: TGTGCTAGTGGTTTCCTCCTACCGGGGGTCTTGGAGACAGATACGCAGTATTTT

v_gene: TRBV27
abundance: NA
d_gene: NA
j_gene: TRBJ1-6
CDR3aa: CASSLYGSLNSPLHF
CDR3nt: TGTGCCAGCAGTTTATACGGCAGCCTTAATTCACCCCTCCACTTT

v_gene: TRBV27
abundance: NA
d_gene: TRBD2
j_gene: TRBJ2-1
CDR3aa: CASSLSSGGEEQFF
CDR3nt: TGTGCCAGCAGTTTGTCTAGCGGGGGGGAGGAGCAGTTCTTC

v_gene: TRBV6-2/TRBV6-3
abundance: NA
d_gene: NA
j_gene: TRBJ2-5
CDR3aa: CASSSRLFGGPQETQYF
CDR3nt: TGTGCCAGCAGTTCCCGCCTCTTCGGGGGCCCTCAAGAGACCCAGTACTTC

v_gene: TRBV3-1
abundance: NA
d_gene: NA
j_gene: TRBJ2-3
CDR3aa: CASSQIGRNTDTQYF
CDR3nt: TGTGCCAGCAGCCAAATAGGGCGTAACACAGATACGCAGTATTTT

v_gene: TRBV2
abundance: NA
d_gene: TRBD2
j_gene: TRBJ2-1
CDR3aa: CASSAQASGFSYNEQFF
CDR3nt: TGTGCCAGCAGTGCTCAAGCTAGCGGCTTCTCCTACAATGAGCAGTTCTTC

v_gene: TRBV7-2
abundance: NA
d_gene: TRBD1
j_gene: TRBJ2-5
CDR3aa: CASRSPGQGGETQYF
CDR3nt: TGTGCCAGCAGATCCCCCGGACAGGGCGGAGAGACCCAGTACTTC

v_gene: TRBV21-1
abundance: NA
d_gene: NA
j_gene: TRBJ2-1
CDR3aa: CASSKGGVTRYNEQFF
CDR3nt: TGTGCCAGCAGCAAAGGGGGGGTTACTAGATACAATGAGCAGTTCTTC

v_gene: TRBV20-1
abundance: NA
d_gene: NA
j_gene: TRBJ1-1
CDR3aa: CSAREASRNTEAFF
CDR3nt: TGCAGTGCTAGAGAGGCCAGCCGGAACACTGAAGCTTTCTTT

v_gene: TRBV12-3/TRBV12-4
abundance: few
d_gene: NA
j_gene: TRBJ2-7
CDR3aa: CASSLAPGESYEQYF
CDR3nt: TGTGCCAGCAGTTTGGCGCCAGGGGAATCCTACGAGCAGTACTTC

v_gene: TRBV12-3/TRBV12-4
abundance: NA
d_gene: TRBD1
j_gene: TRBJ2-3
CDR3aa: CASSPRGRAGTDTQYF
CDR3nt: TGTGCCAGCAGTCCGAGGGGGCGAGCGGGCACAGATACGCAGTATTTT

v_gene: TRBV12-3/TRBV12-4
abundance: NA
d_gene: TRBD1
j_gene: TRBJ1-2
CDR3aa: CASSGTDNYGYTF
CDR3nt: TGTGCCAGCAGTGGGACAGATAACTATGGCTACACCTTC

v_gene: TRBV5-1
abundance: NA
d_gene: NA
j_gene: TRBJ2-5
CDR3aa: CASSLTGGQVKETQYF
CDR3nt: TGCGCCAGCAGCTTGACGGGGGGACAAGTGAAAGAGACCCAGTACTTC

v_gene: TRBV18
abundance: NA
d_gene: NA
j_gene: TRBJ2-1
CDR3aa: CASSPGPEEQFF
CDR3nt: TGTGCCAGCTCACCGGGGCCGGAGGAGCAGTTCTTC

v_gene: TRBV3-1
abundance: NA
d_gene: NA
j_gene: TRBJ2-6
CDR3aa: CASSYTAPRLAGANVLTF
CDR3nt: TGTGCCAGCAGCTATACCGCACCTCGGCTGGCTGGGGCCAACGTCCTGACTTTC

v_gene: TRBV7-2
abundance: few
d_gene: TRBD2
j_gene: TRBJ2-3
CDR3aa: CASSLTGLAVTDTQYF
CDR3nt: TGTGCCAGCAGCCTAACGGGACTAGCGGTCACAGATACGCAGTATTTT

v_gene: TRBV5-6
abundance: NA
d_gene: NA
j_gene: TRBJ1-2
CDR3aa: CASSLPQGSEGTF
CDR3nt: TGTGCCAGCAGCTTGCCCCAGGGCTCGGAGGGCACCTTC

v_gene: TRBV12-3/TRBV12-4
abundance: NA
d_gene: TRBD1
j_gene: TRBJ1-5
CDR3aa: CASSSGTDSNQPQHF
CDR3nt: TGTGCCAGCAGTTCTGGGACAGATAGCAATCAGCCCCAGCATTTT

v_gene: TRBV29-1
abundance: NA
d_gene: NA
j_gene: TRBJ2-1
CDR3aa: CSVEQAYNEQFF
CDR3nt: TGCAGCGTTGAACAGGCTTACAATGAGCAGTTCTTC

v_gene: TRBV20-1
abundance: NA
d_gene: NA
j_gene: TRBJ2-2
CDR3aa: CSARDKGNTGELFF
CDR3nt: TGCAGTGCTAGAGATAAGGGCAACACCGGGGAGCTGTTTTTT

v_gene: TRBV29-1
abundance: NA
d_gene: NA
j_gene: TRBJ1-1
CDR3aa: CSVAGILNLNTEAFF
CDR3nt: TGCAGTGTAGCCGGGATCCTTAACTTGAACACTGAAGCTTTCTTT

v_gene: TRBV20-1
abundance: NA
d_gene: TRBD2
j_gene: TRBJ2-7
CDR3aa: CSARETSGYEQYF
CDR3nt: TGCAGTGCTAGAGAGACTAGCGGCTACGAGCAGTACTTC

v_gene: TRBV7-2
abundance: NA
d_gene: TRBD2
j_gene: TRBJ2-3
CDR3aa: CASSSRTSGGASDTQYF
CDR3nt: TGTGCCAGCAGCTCCAGGACTAGCGGGGGGGCCTCAGATACGCAGTATTTT

v_gene: TRBV25-1
abundance: NA
d_gene: NA
j_gene: TRBJ2-7
CDR3aa: CAAGGNRALGQYF
CDR3nt: TGTGCCGCCGGTGGGAACAGGGCTTTGGGGCAGTACTTC

v_gene: TRBV7-9
abundance: NA
d_gene: TRBD1
j_gene: TRBJ2-2
CDR3aa: CASSWRQGATNTGELFF
CDR3nt: TGTGCCAGCAGCTGGCGACAGGGGGCGACGAACACCGGGGAGCTGTTTTTT

v_gene: TRBV6-2/TRBV6-3
abundance: NA
d_gene: NA
j_gene: TRBJ1-1
CDR3aa: CASKAGYPNTEAFF
CDR3nt: TGTGCCAGCAAGGCGGGTTATCCGAACACTGAAGCTTTCTTT

v_gene: TRBV7-2
abundance: NA
d_gene: NA
j_gene: TRBJ2-2
CDR3aa: CASSLVAGIGTGELFF
CDR3nt: TGTGCCAGCAGCTTAGTGGCGGGGATCGGCACCGGGGAGCTGTTTTTT

v_gene: TRBV27
abundance: NA
d_gene: NA
j_gene: TRBJ1-1
CDR3aa: CASSLSSGTNTEAFF
CDR3nt: TGTGCCAGCAGTTTATCGTCTGGGACCAACACTGAAGCTTTCTTT

v_gene: TRBV9
abundance: few
d_gene: NA
j_gene: TRBJ2-7
CDR3aa: CASSVSHGVYEQYF
CDR3nt: TGTGCCAGCAGCGTAAGCCACGGCGTCTACGAGCAGTACTTC

v_gene: TRBV6-5
abundance: NA
d_gene: NA
j_gene: TRBJ2-5
CDR3aa: CASSFAPSIYQETQYF
CDR3nt: TGTGCCAGCAGTTTCGCGCCATCCATTTACCAAGAGACCCAGTACTTC

v_gene: TRBV24-1
abundance: NA
d_gene: NA
j_gene: TRBJ2-3
CDR3aa: CATSDQLRGDTQYF
CDR3nt: TGTGCCACCAGTGACCAACTCAGGGGAGATACGCAGTATTTT

v_gene: TRBV20-1
abundance: NA
d_gene: TRBD1
j_gene: TRBJ1-2
CDR3aa: CSATVTGDGYTF
CDR3nt: TGCAGTGCTACCGTGACAGGGGACGGCTACACCTTC

v_gene: TRBV7-9
abundance: NA
d_gene: NA
j_gene: TRBJ1-1
CDR3aa: CASSWSRGDTEAFF
CDR3nt: TGTGCCAGCAGCTGGTCAAGGGGAGACACTGAAGCTTTCTTT

v_gene: TRBV29-1
abundance: NA
d_gene: NA
j_gene: TRBJ1-4
CDR3aa: CSVAGFEEKLFF
CDR3nt: TGCAGCGTTGCGGGGTTTGAGGAAAAACTGTTTTTT

v_gene: TRBV18
abundance: NA
d_gene: NA
j_gene: TRBJ2-1
CDR3aa: CASSPLRDSYNEQFF
CDR3nt: TGTGCCAGCTCACCTCTCCGGGACTCCTACAATGAGCAGTTCTTC

v_gene: TRBV7-8
abundance: NA
d_gene: NA
j_gene: TRBJ2-4
CDR3aa: CASSPRRGQANIQYF
CDR3nt: TGTGCCAGCAGCCCGAGGAGGGGGCAAGCAAACATTCAGTACTTC

v_gene: TRBV7-2
abundance: once
d_gene: TRBD2
j_gene: TRBJ2-3
CDR3aa: CASSLTSGTRTPLSTDTQYF
CDR3nt: TGTGCCAGCAGCTTAACATCCGGGACTAGAACGCCGTTAAGCACAGATACGCAGTATTTT

v_gene: TRBV7-9
abundance: NA
d_gene: TRBD1
j_gene: TRBJ1-4
CDR3aa: CASSFPRQGSRDEKLFF
CDR3nt: TGTGCCAGCAGCTTCCCCCGACAGGGGAGTAGGGATGAAAAACTGTTTTTT

v_gene: TRBV29-1
abundance: many
d_gene: NA
j_gene: TRBJ2-7
CDR3aa: CSVGTSYEQYF
CDR3nt: TGCAGCGTTGGAACGTCCTACGAGCAGTACTTC

v_gene: TRBV6-5
abundance: once
d_gene: NA
j_gene: TRBJ1-2
CDR3aa: CASSYNSRIGRANYGYTF
CDR3nt: TGTGCCAGCAGTTACAATTCTCGGATCGGCAGGGCGAACTATGGCTACACCTTC

v_gene: TRBV4-1
abundance: few
d_gene: NA
j_gene: TRBJ2-5
CDR3aa: CASSQVEKYQETQYF
CDR3nt: TGCGCCAGCAGCCAAGTGGAGAAGTACCAAGAGACCCAGTACTTC

v_gene: TRBV4-1
abundance: NA
d_gene: TRBD1
j_gene: TRBJ2-1
CDR3aa: CASSHDRAKQFF
CDR3nt: TGCGCCAGCAGCCACGACAGGGCGAAGCAGTTCTTC

v_gene: TRBV11-2
abundance: many
d_gene: NA
j_gene: TRBJ2-7
CDR3aa: CASSDTYEQYF
CDR3nt: TGTGCCAGCAGCGACACCTACGAGCAGTACTTC

v_gene: TRBV27
abundance: few
d_gene: TRBD2
j_gene: TRBJ2-7
CDR3aa: CASRKHSLAGGLYEQYF
CDR3nt: TGTGCCAGCAGAAAGCACTCTCTAGCGGGAGGACTCTACGAGCAGTACTTC

v_gene: TRBV6-6
abundance: NA
d_gene: NA
j_gene: TRBJ2-3
CDR3aa: CASTFKEGAAPDTQYF
CDR3nt: TGTGCCAGCACTTTTAAGGAGGGGGCCGCGCCGGATACGCAGTATTTT

v_gene: TRBV5-1
abundance: NA
d_gene: TRBD1
j_gene: TRBJ2-2
CDR3aa: CASSLGGQGNTGELFF
CDR3nt: TGCGCCAGCAGCTTGGGGGGACAGGGGAACACCGGGGAGCTGTTTTTT

v_gene: TRBV20-1
abundance: NA
d_gene: NA
j_gene: TRBJ1-5
CDR3aa: CSARDPGMGNQPQHF
CDR3nt: TGCAGTGCTAGAGATCCCGGGATGGGCAATCAGCCCCAGCATTTT

v_gene: TRBV6-5
abundance: few
d_gene: NA
j_gene: TRBJ1-5
CDR3aa: CASSPETGYSNQPQHF
CDR3nt: TGTGCCAGCAGTCCCGAGACAGGATATAGCAATCAGCCCCAGCATTTT